This entry is about one T cell receptor beta chain. Its antigen remains unidentified. Treatment reported: roughly 10-day PBMC culture with coronavirus spike peptide pools or control peptides (ViraFEST assay). ViraFEST sequenced TCRs after peptide-pool expansion of antigen-specific T cells. This specimen belongs to a study of vaccination and CD4 T cells after COVID-19. Turning to the study itself: Culture controls were given either a CEFX pool, an HIV-1 Nef pool, or no peptide.

CDR3 size: 13 residues. V shed 0 bases and J shed 4 bases, with 5 bases lying between them. Germline CDR1 is SGHRS and CDR2 is YFSETQ. Study findings and constraints: Spike mono-reactivity was the property of 304 of 307 vaccine-specific clones in convalescent patients.

An Oncomine TCR Beta short-read assay was used to sequence the DNA from cultured CD4+ T cells. Investigators isolated genomic DNA from cultured CD4+ T cells. In TCRdb, the PCR reads were re-called with MiXCR into one record per CDR3 protein. The sample lists 12,000 or so distinct CDR3 sequences; about 50% were seen once. J is TRBJ2-1 and V is TRBV5-1; D is ambiguous. Sequencing was carried out using CD4+ T cells from blood, cultured in vitro. The source of this sequence is a human donor who had recovered from COVID-19. CDR3 loop: CASSLDLYNEQFF. CDR3 bases: TGCGCCAGCAGCTTGGATCTGTACAATGAGCAGTTCTTC. Together with reference TRBV5-1 and TRBJ2-1, the CDR3 gives the full variable domain: KAGVTQTPRYLIKTRGQQVTLSCSPISGHRSVSWYQQTPGQGLQFLFEYFSETQRNKGNFPGRFSGRQFSNSRSEMNVSTLELGDSALYLCASSLDLYNEQFFGPGTRLTVL.